These T cell receptor beta chains were read from a single sample in a study of blood T cell repertoires in COVID-19. Only in-frame clones appear in the TCRdb table, and some are missing; sequencing was by immunoSEQ multiplex PCR. The data contain about 310,000 clones, 85% of them singletons. The sequenced sample was PBMCs or T cells enriched from blood (not recorded which). These TCRs come from a woman in her twenties or thirties who had been exposed to COVID-19. Each CDR3 is given with its conserved first and last residue. Each record gives: clone size, V gene, D gene, J gene, CDR3 protein, CDR3 DNA. The D gene is left open where the match is weak. Not all rows give a size; the values are once, few, many and, for expanded clones, a class.

size: .; V: TRBV27; D: TRBD1; J: TRBJ1-5; CDR3: CASSHTGGAGNQPQHF; DNA: TGTGCCAGCAGCCATACAGGGGGCGCGGGCAATCAGCCCCAGCATTTT
size: .; V: TRBV9; D: TRBD1; J: TRBJ2-6; CDR3: CASSLTDRAGANVLTF; DNA: TGTGCCAGCAGCTTAACCGACAGGGCTGGGGCCAACGTCCTGACTTTC
size: .; V: TRBV19; D: TRBD1; J: TRBJ1-4; CDR3: CASTPIRSGQGNEKLFF; DNA: TGTGCCAGTACCCCCATCCGGTCGGGACAGGGGAATGAAAAACTGTTTTTT
size: many; V: TRBV25-1; D: TRBD2; J: TRBJ2-1; CDR3: CASQTSGGYNEQFF; DNA: TGTGCCAGCCAGACTAGCGGGGGTTACAATGAGCAGTTCTTC
size: once; V: TRBV28; D: TRBD1; J: TRBJ2-1; CDR3: CASSPSEGASLNEQFF; DNA: TGTGCCAGCAGTCCGAGTGAGGGGGCTTCCCTAAATGAGCAGTTCTTC
size: .; V: TRBV28; D: TRBD2; J: TRBJ2-1; CDR3: CASLSGASYNEQFF; DNA: TGTGCCAGCCTCAGCGGGGCCTCCTACAATGAGCAGTTCTTC
size: .; V: TRBV5-5; D: TRBD1; J: TRBJ1-5; CDR3: CASSPGTGNQPQHF; DNA: TGTGCCAGCAGCCCGGGGACAGGGAATCAGCCCCAGCATTTT
size: .; V: TRBV5-1; D: TRBD1; J: TRBJ2-3; CDR3: CASTPGQGTDTQYF; DNA: TGCGCCAGCACCCCGGGACAGGGTACAGATACGCAGTATTTT
size: .; V: TRBV6-2/TRBV6-3; D: .; J: TRBJ1-1; CDR3: CASSYRLGGISRTEAFF; DNA: TGTGCCAGCAGTTACCGACTTGGAGGAATTTCTAGGACTGAAGCTTTCTTT
size: .; V: TRBV9; D: TRBD1; J: TRBJ1-5; CDR3: CASSVEGQNQPQHF; DNA: TGTGCCAGCAGCGTAGAGGGACAGAATCAGCCCCAGCATTTT
size: .; V: TRBV29-1; D: TRBD2; J: TRBJ2-1; CDR3: CSVESRGLAGNEQFF; DNA: TGCAGCGTTGAAAGTCGGGGACTAGCGGGCAATGAGCAGTTCTTC
size: .; V: TRBV6-5; D: .; J: TRBJ1-1; CDR3: CASREVMDQPAFF; DNA: TGTGCCAGCAGGGAGGTGATGGACCAGCCAGCTTTCTTT
size: .; V: TRBV11-2; D: TRBD1; J: TRBJ1-3; CDR3: CASSPGGDTIYF; DNA: TGTGCCAGCAGCCCAGGGGGAGACACCATATATTTT
size: .; V: TRBV7-2; D: TRBD2; J: TRBJ2-3; CDR3: CASSPTGSGVSTDTQYF; DNA: TGTGCCAGCAGCCCCACAGGTAGCGGGGTGTCCACAGATACGCAGTATTTT
size: .; V: TRBV28; D: TRBD1; J: TRBJ1-2; CDR3: CASTPGTGYGYTF; DNA: TGTGCCAGCACCCCGGGGACAGGCTATGGCTACACCTTC
size: few; V: TRBV7-9; D: .; J: TRBJ1-1; CDR3: CASSLIPGNTEAFF; DNA: TGTGCCAGCAGCTTAATTCCCGGGAACACTGAAGCTTTCTTT
size: .; V: TRBV5-1; D: .; J: TRBJ1-1; CDR3: CASSLLWTGNTEAFF; DNA: TGCGCCAGCAGCTTGCTATGGACGGGAAACACTGAAGCTTTCTTT
size: .; V: TRBV7-9; D: .; J: TRBJ1-6; CDR3: CASSLGQNSPLHF; DNA: TGTGCCAGCAGCTTAGGTCAGAATTCACCCCTCCACTTT
size: .; V: TRBV28; D: .; J: TRBJ1-3; CDR3: CASSASPTIYF; DNA: TGTGCCAGCAGTGCTAGCCCCACCATATATTTT
size: .; V: TRBV27; D: .; J: TRBJ1-5; CDR3: CASSAHSNQPQHF; DNA: TGTGCCAGCAGTGCACATAGCAATCAGCCCCAGCATTTT
size: .; V: TRBV2; D: TRBD1; J: TRBJ2-7; CDR3: CASSLQGATYEQYF; DNA: TGTGCCAGCAGCCTACAGGGGGCTACCTACGAGCAGTACTTC
size: .; V: TRBV19; D: .; J: TRBJ1-4; CDR3: CASILYTTAATNEKLFF; DNA: TGTGCCAGTATCCTCTATACTACGGCCGCAACTAATGAAAAACTGTTTTTT
size: .; V: TRBV5-1; D: TRBD2; J: TRBJ2-4; CDR3: CASSGEGPGGIQYF; DNA: TGCGCCAGCAGCGGGGAGGGACCGGGGGGCATTCAGTACTTC
size: once; V: TRBV2; D: .; J: TRBJ2-7; CDR3: CASNSFRDKLSGEQYF; DNA: TGTGCCAGCAATTCTTTCCGGGACAAACTATCGGGGGAGCAGTACTTC
size: .; V: TRBV5-5; D: .; J: TRBJ2-5; CDR3: CASSQGLSQETQYF; DNA: TGTGCCAGCAGCCAGGGACTTTCCCAAGAGACCCAGTACTTC
size: few; V: TRBV5-4; D: TRBD1; J: TRBJ1-6; CDR3: CASSGGQSSYNSPLHF; DNA: TGTGCCAGCAGCGGGGGACAGAGCTCCTATAATTCACCCCTCCACTTT
size: once; V: TRBV7-9; D: TRBD2; J: TRBJ2-1; CDR3: CASSLQSGGAREQFF; DNA: TGTGCCAGCAGCTTACAATCCGGGGGGGCCCGGGAGCAGTTCTTC
size: .; V: TRBV20-1; D: .; J: TRBJ1-1; CDR3: CSARSNGAFF; DNA: TGCAGTGCTAGGTCTAATGGAGCTTTCTTT
size: few; V: TRBV7-2; D: .; J: TRBJ2-1; CDR3: CASRGAPGLGQFF; DNA: TGTGCCAGCAGAGGAGCTCCGGGGTTAGGGCAGTTCTTC
size: .; V: TRBV5-6; D: TRBD1; J: TRBJ1-5; CDR3: CASRRTGGDQPQHF; DNA: TGTGCCAGCAGACGAACAGGGGGGGATCAGCCCCAGCATTTT
size: few; V: TRBV2; D: TRBD2; J: TRBJ2-3; CDR3: CASSDGSGRSTDTQYF; DNA: TGTGCCAGCAGTGATGGTAGCGGGAGATCTACAGATACGCAGTATTTT
size: .; V: TRBV19; D: TRBD1; J: TRBJ1-5; CDR3: CASSLGDRVNQPQHF; DNA: TGTGCCAGTAGTCTGGGGGACAGGGTCAATCAGCCCCAGCATTTT
size: few; V: TRBV28; D: .; J: TRBJ1-4; CDR3: CASGVAINEKLFF; DNA: TGTGCCAGTGGAGTGGCGATAAATGAAAAACTGTTTTTT
size: .; V: TRBV19; D: .; J: TRBJ2-1; CDR3: CASRFAGKYEQFF; DNA: TGTGCCAGTAGATTTGCAGGGAAGTATGAGCAGTTCTTC
size: .; V: TRBV18; D: TRBD2; J: TRBJ2-7; CDR3: CASSLGRTTSGIAYEQYF; DNA: TGTGCCAGCTCACTGGGGAGAACGACTAGCGGGATTGCCTACGAGCAGTACTTC
size: .; V: TRBV5-1; D: .; J: TRBJ1-2; CDR3: CASSPDRIYGYTF; DNA: TGCGCCAGCAGCCCCGACAGAATTTATGGCTACACCTTC
size: once; V: TRBV28; D: .; J: TRBJ2-2; CDR3: CASSPALGGTGELFF; DNA: TGTGCCAGCAGCCCCGCCTTGGGGGGCACCGGGGAGCTGTTTTTT
size: .; V: TRBV5-6; D: .; J: TRBJ1-6; CDR3: CASSLLPTGNSPLHF; DNA: TGTGCCAGCAGCTTGCTCCCGACGGGGAATTCACCCCTCCACTTT
size: .; V: TRBV9; D: TRBD2; J: TRBJ2-5; CDR3: CASSGPSGGQETQYF; DNA: TGTGCCAGCAGCGGGCCTAGCGGGGGCCAAGAGACCCAGTACTTC
size: .; V: TRBV2; D: TRBD2; J: TRBJ2-3; CDR3: CASRALLAGSTDTQYF; DNA: TGTGCCAGCAGGGCACTACTAGCGGGAAGCACAGATACGCAGTATTTT
size: .; V: TRBV3-1/TRBV3-2; D: .; J: TRBJ2-2; CDR3: CASSQVITVNTGELFF; DNA: TGTGCCAGCAGCCAAGTAATAACAGTAAACACCGGGGAGCTGTTTTTT